Each of the 21 T cell receptor beta chains below was sequenced from the same sample in a study of cytomegalovirus exposure and HLA in healthy donors. Primers for the PCR totalled 60 Vbeta and 13 Jbeta. The table came from immunoSEQ multiplex PCR; TCRdb's copy has only in-frame clones and leaves some out. The sample holds 200,000 to 250,000 clones; about 82% are singletons and the top ten take 2.5% to 3.5%. The sample taken for sequencing was PBMCs. The source is a young man in good health and CMV-seronegative.

The V and J genes are TRBV6-1 and TRBJ1-5, with TRBD1 matching 7 bases. The CDR3 totals 15 residues. Trimming at V came to 4 bases and at J to 4 bases, leaving 7 bases not matched to a gene. Germline V gene data show CDR1 as MNHNS and CDR2 as SASEGT. The CDR3: CASSVSTGENQPQHF. The CDR3, as DNA: TGTGCCAGCAGTGTGAGCACAGGGGAAAATCAGCCCCAGCATTTT.

As for this clone: A read error may account for a junction end that differs from germline. V usage is TRBV18 and J usage is TRBJ1-4; a weak D match, TRBD1 (5 bases). The germline gives CDR1 KGHSH, CDR2 LQKENI. The CDR3 length is 20 residues. The CDR3 loop reads CASSPLPQDRNGATNGKLFF. The CDR3 nucleotides read TGTGCCAGCTCACCCTTACCACAGGACCGAAATGGCGCAACTAATGGAAAACTGTTTTTT.

The chain has TRBV7-3 and TRBJ2-1; 7 nucleotides line up with TRBD1. Trimming took 5 bases from V and 10 from J; bases not matched to a gene: 11. The length of the CDR3 is 14 residues. Germline V CDR1 and CDR2: SGHTA, FQGTGA. The CDR3 bases are TGTGCCAGCAGCCCTAGTCCCATGGACAGGGAGCAGTTCTTC. Translated: CASSPSPMDREQFF.

V is TRBV19 and J is TRBJ1-2; 8 nucleotides match TRBD1. Losses at the gene ends were 4 bases for V and 1 base for J; bases not matched to a gene: 11. The CDR3 length is 17 residues. Germline CDR1 and CDR2: LNHDA and SQIVND (reference sequence). CDR3 nucleotide sequence: TGTGCCAGTAGTACAAGACTCGGACAGGGCAATAACTATGGCTACACCTTC. Its protein is CASSTRLGQGNNYGYTF.

The rearrangement links TRBV19 to TRBJ1-1, with D tentatively TRBD1 (6 bases). Trimming took off 0 bases at V and 11 bases at J, with 10 bases between the two ends. The CDR3 sequence is 12 residues long. Germline V gene data show CDR1 as LNHDA and CDR2 as SQIVND (reference sequence). The CDR3: CASSIDGGAAFF. CDR3 nucleotide sequence: TGTGCCAGTAGTATAGACGGGGGGGCCGCTTTCTTT.

This chain uses TRBV5-1 with TRBJ2-7; TRBD1 aligns across 7 bases. Germline assignment: CDR1 SGHRS and CDR2 YFSETQ. Unmatched junction bases numbered 11, after V lost 7 bases and J lost 4 bases. The CDR3 covers 14 residues. DNA for the CDR3: TGCGCCAGCCGGACAGGACCGTCATTATACGAGCAGTACTTC. Its protein is CASRTGPSLYEQYF. Filled out from reference TRBV5-1 and TRBJ2-7, the complete variable domain reads KAGVTQTPRYLIKTRGQQVTLSCSPISGHRSVSWYQQTPGQGLQFLFEYFSETQRNKGNFPGRFSGRQFSNSRSEMNVSTLELGDSALYLCASRTGPSLYEQYFGPGTRLTVT.

V is TRBV4-2 and J is TRBJ1-2, with D unclear. The length of the CDR3 is 13 residues. Germline V gene sequence: CDR1 LGHNA, CDR2 YNFKEQ. The V and J ends lost 4 bases and 4 bases respectively, with 10 bases between them. The DNA of the CDR3 is TGTGCCAGCAGCCTCAAAGGGAGCTATGGCTACACCTTC. It is translated as CASSLKGSYGYTF.

The gene calls are TRBV10-3 and TRBJ2-6; maybe TRBD2 (5 bases). The CDR3 is made up of 16 amino acids. V was trimmed by 0 bases and J by 0 bases, leaving 6 bases between them. Germline V gene lookup returns CDR1 ENHRY and CDR2 SYGVKD. The CDR3 sequence: CAISESGDSGANVLTF. In DNA, the CDR3 is TGTGCCATCAGTGAGTCGGGAGACTCTGGGGCCAACGTCCTGACTTTC.

The genes are TRBV4-1 and TRBJ2-5; 11 positions agree with TRBD2. Germline V gives CDR1 MGHRA, CDR2 YSYEKL. J gave up 0 bases and V 0 bases, and 6 bases lay outside the gene matches. This CDR3 has 18 amino acids. The CDR3: CASSQDILAGAYQETQYF. DNA for the CDR3: TGCGCCAGCAGCCAAGACATACTAGCGGGGGCGTACCAAGAGACCCAGTACTTC.

The chain is built from TRBV5-6 and TRBJ1-4, with D hard to call. The CDR3 has 12 amino acids. Trimming pared 2 bases from V and 7 bases from J, leaving 6 bases between. The germline gives CDR1 SGHDT, CDR2 YYEEEE. The CDR3: CASSFEGEKLFF. DNA of the CDR3: TGTGCCAGCAGCTTCGAGGGTGAAAAACTGTTTTTT. Together with reference TRBV5-6 and TRBJ1-4, the CDR3 gives the full variable domain: DAGVTQSPTHLIKTRGQQVTLRCSPKSGHDTVSWYQQALGQGPQFIFQYYEEEERQRGNFPDRFSGHQFPNYSSELNVNALLLGDSALYLCASSFEGEKLFFGSGTQLSVL.

This chain connects TRBV4-3 to TRBJ2-2; tentatively, D is TRBD2 (5 bases). In germline, CDR1 is LGHNA, CDR2 YSLEER. Trimming stripped 0 bases from V and 5 bases from J, with 7 bases between. The CDR3 extends over 14 amino acids. The CDR3 is CASSQDRRTGELFF. In nucleotides, the CDR3 is TGCGCCAGCAGCCAAGATCGGAGGACCGGGGAGCTGTTTTTT.

This clone was seen a single time. The gene calls are TRBV19 and TRBJ2-5; 9 bases align to TRBD1. Germline lookup yields CDR1 LNHDA and CDR2 SQIVND (reference sequence). The CDR3 spans 15 residues. The trim removed 4 bases at V and 3 bases at J, leaving 6 bases unmatched. CDR3 nucleotides: TGTGCCAGTAGTAGAGGACAGGGGAAGGAAGAGACCCAGTACTTC. Translating gives CASSRGQGKEETQYF.

The chain carries TRBV5-1 and TRBJ2-1; TRBD2 agrees at 15 bases. V dropped 4 bases and J dropped 9; count of bases not matched to a gene: 5. Germline values: CDR1 SGHRS, CDR2 YFSETQ. The CDR3 covers 15 residues. The CDR3 DNA reads as TGCGCCAGCAGCGGACTAGCGGGGGGGTCATCTGAGCAGTTCTTC. Its protein is CASSGLAGGSSEQFF.

This sequence joins TRBV10-1 and TRBJ2-1; perhaps TRBD1 as D (5 bases). There are 12 residues in the CDR3. V lost 5 bases to trimming and J lost 10 bases, with 12 bases between them. CDR1 and CDR2 from the germline V gene are WNHNN and SYGVQD (reference sequence). The CDR3 coding sequence is TGCGCCAGCAGTCAAGGGGCCCTCGAGCAGTTCTTC. It yields the protein CASSQGALEQFF.

The chain joins TRBV18 to TRBJ1-2; D is perhaps TRBD1 (5 bases). Germline assignment: CDR1 KGHSH and CDR2 LQKENI. The CDR3 totals 16 residues. The germline V and J ends were trimmed by 3 bases and 0 bases, with 14 bases remaining between them. CDR3 loop: CASSPVSGSANYGYTF. In DNA form, the CDR3 reads TGTGCCAGCTCACCTGTTTCAGGGTCGGCTAACTATGGCTACACCTTC.

A single count supports this clone. The J gene is TRBJ2-2, the V gene TRBV9, with D possibly TRBD2 on 6 matching bases. CDR3 length: 14 amino acids. Germline CDR1 and CDR2: SGDLS and YYNGEE. The V and J ends lost 2 bases and 6 bases respectively, with 11 bases between them. In DNA, the CDR3 is TGTGCCAGCAGCGTTGGAGGAGGGTCCGGGGAGCTGTTTTTT. Amino acids: CASSVGGGSGELFF.

The chain uses TRBV6-1 and TRBJ2-2; 7 positions agree with TRBD1. V lost 5 bases, J lost 7 bases, and 4 bases stayed unmatched. CDR1 is MNHNS and CDR2 is SASEGT in the germline V gene. The CDR3 extends over 13 amino acids. CDR3 amino acids: CASSPTGVGELFF. In nucleotides, the CDR3 is TGTGCCAGCAGTCCAACAGGGGTCGGGGAGCTGTTTTTT.

The chain couples TRBV18 to TRBJ2-5, with 12 nucleotides matching TRBD1. Trimming took 5 bases from V and 5 from J; bases not matched to a gene: 3. The CDR3 has 14 residues. Germline CDR1 reads KGHSH; CDR2 reads LQKENI. CDR3 protein: CASSSGQGAETQYF. The CDR3 DNA reads as TGTGCCAGCTCATCGGGACAGGGGGCCGAGACCCAGTACTTC.

The chain joins TRBV9 to TRBJ2-1; a possible D gene is TRBD1 (5 bases). The CDR3 runs to 16 residues. V was clipped by 4 bases and J by 4 bases, with 18 bases between them. The germline V gene encodes CDR1 SGDLS and CDR2 YYNGEE. The CDR3 coding sequence is TGTGCCAGCAGCCCCTTTCAGGGAATCTGGTACAATGAGCAGTTCTTC. Residues: CASSPFQGIWYNEQFF.

The CDR3 protein is CASSSQGLANTGELFF. In nucleotides, the CDR3 is TGTGCCAGCAGTTCCCAGGGATTGGCGAACACCGGGGAGCTGTTTTTT. The rearrangement links TRBV27 to TRBJ2-2, with D possibly TRBD1 on 5 matching bases. The CDR3 is made up of 16 amino acids. CDR1 and CDR2 from the germline V gene are MNHEY and SMNVEV (reference sequence). V lost 4 bases, J lost 0 bases, and 12 bases lay in between.

V usage is TRBV9 and J usage is TRBJ2-3; no firm D call. Trimming removed 3 bases at V and 6 bases at J, with 11 bases between. CDR3 length: 13 residues. Per the germline V gene, CDR1 is SGDLS and CDR2 is YYNGEE. The CDR3 is CASSAVALDTQYF. CDR3 bases: TGTGCCAGCAGCGCCGTAGCCCTGGATACGCAGTATTTT.